These T cell receptor beta chains were read from a single sample in a study of blood T cell repertoires in COVID-19. Generated by immunoSEQ multiplex PCR, the TCRdb table keeps only in-frame clones and is missing some. The data contain 5,000 to 6,500 clones, 88% of them seen just once; the ten biggest clones take up roughly 7%. Material for sequencing was peripheral blood. These receptors all stem from a human donor in a cohort sampled during active COVID-19. CDR3s include the opening cysteine and the closing phenylalanine or tryptophan. D genes are given only for firm matches. Not all rows give a size; the values are once, few, many and, for expanded clones, a class.

clone size: .; D gene: TRBD1; V gene: TRBV4-1; J gene: TRBJ2-5; CDR3 DNA: TGCGCCAGCAGCCTAGGACAGGACCAAGAGACCCAGTACTTC; CDR3 protein: CASSLGQDQETQYF
clone size: .; D gene: .; V gene: TRBV6-5; J gene: TRBJ2-1; CDR3 DNA: TGTGCCAGCAGATATGTCCTCGGAGCTGAGCAGTTCTTC; CDR3 protein: CASRYVLGAEQFF
clone size: .; D gene: TRBD1; V gene: TRBV5-1; J gene: TRBJ2-7; CDR3 DNA: TGCGCCAGCAGCTTGGAGGACAGGAGGAACCACGAGCAGTACTTC; CDR3 protein: CASSLEDRRNHEQYF
clone size: .; D gene: .; V gene: TRBV25-1; J gene: TRBJ2-5; CDR3 DNA: TGTGCCAGCAGTGCCGGACACGGGTACCAAGAGACCCAGTACTTC; CDR3 protein: CASSAGHGYQETQYF
clone size: once; D gene: .; V gene: TRBV3-1/TRBV3-2; J gene: TRBJ1-4; CDR3 DNA: TGTGCCAGCAGCCAAGGGGGCGCAGGTGAAAAACTGTTTTTT; CDR3 protein: CASSQGGAGEKLFF
clone size: few; D gene: TRBD1; V gene: TRBV19; J gene: TRBJ1-5; CDR3 DNA: TGTGCCAGTAGTATAGGGGATAACAGGGGATGGCAGCCCCAGCATTTT; CDR3 protein: CASSIGDNRGWQPQHF
clone size: .; D gene: TRBD1; V gene: TRBV11-2; J gene: TRBJ2-7; CDR3 DNA: TGTGCCAGCAGTCACGGGACAGGGAGCGAGCAGTACTTC; CDR3 protein: CASSHGTGSEQYF
clone size: .; D gene: .; V gene: TRBV27; J gene: TRBJ2-2; CDR3 DNA: TGTGCCAGCAGTTCAGCCCCGGAGGACACCGGGGAGCTGTTTTTT; CDR3 protein: CASSSAPEDTGELFF
clone size: .; D gene: .; V gene: TRBV19; J gene: TRBJ1-1; CDR3 DNA: TGTGCCAGTAGTAGGAGGACAGTGGGGTTGAACACTGAAGCTTTCTTT; CDR3 protein: CASSRRTVGLNTEAFF
clone size: .; D gene: TRBD2; V gene: TRBV27; J gene: TRBJ2-5; CDR3 DNA: TGTGCCAGCAGGGGGACCGGGACTAGCGGGAGGTACCTCCCCCAAGAGACCCAGTACTTC; CDR3 protein: CASRGTGTSGRYLPQETQYF